One sample yielded the 5 T cell receptor beta chains listed below, sequenced in a study of cytomegalovirus exposure and HLA in healthy donors. A multiplex PCR was run with 60 Vbeta primers and 13 Jbeta primers. Sequencing was performed with immunoSEQ multiplex PCR; in TCRdb, only in-frame clones are kept and a portion is missing. The data show 93,000 or so clones, 60% to 80% seen once. Specimen: PBMCs. Receptor source: a man aged 45 to 65 in good health and CMV-seropositive.

The CDR3 nucleotides are TGTGCCAGCAGCGTAGTCGCTAGCGGGAACAATGAGCAGTTCTTC. It specifies CASSVVASGNNEQFF. The V gene is TRBV9, the J gene TRBJ2-1, with TRBD2 matching over 9 bases. CDR1 and CDR2 (germline): SGDLS, YYNGEE. The CDR3 runs to 15 residues. V dropped 0 bases and J dropped 5; count of bases not matched to a gene: 3.

This sequence joins TRBV5-5 and TRBJ2-2, with D perhaps TRBD1 (6 bases). V was shortened by 4 bases and J by 0 bases, with 16 bases between the two germline ends. Germline CDR1 reads SGHKS; CDR2 reads YYEKEE (reference sequence). The CDR3 has 17 residues. This CDR3 reads CASSLQGGIANTGELFF. DNA for the CDR3: TGTGCCAGCAGCCTGCAAGGGGGAATTGCGAACACCGGGGAGCTGTTTTTT.

The chain carries TRBV7-8 and TRBJ2-1; a weak D match, TRBD1 (6 bases). The CDR3 loop spans 19 amino acids. Trimming removed 6 bases from V and 3 bases from J, with 27 bases in between. Per the germline V gene, CDR1 is SGHVS and CDR2 is FQNEAQ. The CDR3 DNA follows: TGTGCCAGCAGTCGAATGGGAAGCCCACAGGGCCAATACTACAATGAGCAGTTCTTC. Amino acid sequence: CASSRMGSPQGQYYNEQFF.

This clone was detected once. The V and J genes are TRBV4-1 and TRBJ1-6; 10 positions match TRBD1. With 0 bases clipped from V and 10 bases from J, the junction kept 3 bases outside the gene matches. Germline assignment: CDR1 MGHRA and CDR2 YSYEKL. The CDR3 runs to 15 residues. CDR3 DNA: TGCGCCAGCAGCCAAGATGGGACAGGGGCCTCACCCCTCCACTTT. Its protein product is CASSQDGTGASPLHF.

The chain recombines TRBV29-1 with TRBJ2-1, with 9 positions matching TRBD2. In germline, CDR1 is SQVTM, CDR2 ANQGSEA. This CDR3 contains 14 residues. The trim removed 1 base at V and 5 bases at J, leaving 3 bases unmatched. The DNA for the CDR3 is TGCAGCGTTGAAGGGACTAGCGCGGACAATGAGCAGTTCTTC. This codes for CSVEGTSADNEQFF.